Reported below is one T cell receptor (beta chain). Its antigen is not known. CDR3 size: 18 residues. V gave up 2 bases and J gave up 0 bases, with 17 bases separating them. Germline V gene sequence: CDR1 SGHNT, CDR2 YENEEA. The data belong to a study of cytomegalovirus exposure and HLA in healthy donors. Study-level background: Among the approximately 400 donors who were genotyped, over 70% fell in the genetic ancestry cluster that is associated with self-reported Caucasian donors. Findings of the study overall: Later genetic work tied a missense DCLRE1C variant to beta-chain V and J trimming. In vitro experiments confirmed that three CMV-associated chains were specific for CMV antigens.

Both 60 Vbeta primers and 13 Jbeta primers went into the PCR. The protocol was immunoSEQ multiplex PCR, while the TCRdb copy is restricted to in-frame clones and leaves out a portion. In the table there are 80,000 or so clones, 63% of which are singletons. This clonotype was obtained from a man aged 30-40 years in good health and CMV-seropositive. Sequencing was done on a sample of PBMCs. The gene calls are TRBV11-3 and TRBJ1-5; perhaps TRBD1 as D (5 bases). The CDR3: CASSLKPRTKYSNQPQHF. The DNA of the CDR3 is TGTGCCAGCAGCTTAAAACCCCGGACAAAGTATAGCAATCAGCCCCAGCATTTT.